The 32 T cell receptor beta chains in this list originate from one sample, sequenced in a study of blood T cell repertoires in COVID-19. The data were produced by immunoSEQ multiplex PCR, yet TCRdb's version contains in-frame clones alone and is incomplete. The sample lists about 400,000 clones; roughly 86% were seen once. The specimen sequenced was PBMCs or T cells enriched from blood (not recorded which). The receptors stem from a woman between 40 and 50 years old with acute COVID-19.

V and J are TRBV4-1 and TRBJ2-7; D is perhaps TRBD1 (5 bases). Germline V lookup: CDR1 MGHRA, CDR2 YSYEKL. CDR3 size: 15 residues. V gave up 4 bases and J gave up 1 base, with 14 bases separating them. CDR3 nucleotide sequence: TGCGCCAGCAGCCCCCAGATGGACACTTCCTACGAGCAGTACTTC. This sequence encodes CASSPQMDTSYEQYF.

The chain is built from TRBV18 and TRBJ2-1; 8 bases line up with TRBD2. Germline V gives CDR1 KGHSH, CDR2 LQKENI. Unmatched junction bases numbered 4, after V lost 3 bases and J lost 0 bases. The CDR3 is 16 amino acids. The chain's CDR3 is CASSPPSGGSYNEQFF. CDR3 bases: TGTGCCAGCTCACCGCCCAGCGGGGGCTCCTACAATGAGCAGTTCTTC.

This CDR3 reads CASSQDMGSSYNSPLHF. For the CDR3, the DNA is TGCGCCAGCAGCCAAGATATGGGGAGCTCCTATAATTCACCCCTCCACTTT. The J gene is TRBJ1-6, the V gene TRBV4-1; D is undetermined. Germline loops: CDR1 MGHRA, CDR2 YSYEKL. The CDR3 totals 17 residues. V was shortened by 0 bases and J by 0 bases, with 9 bases between the two germline ends.

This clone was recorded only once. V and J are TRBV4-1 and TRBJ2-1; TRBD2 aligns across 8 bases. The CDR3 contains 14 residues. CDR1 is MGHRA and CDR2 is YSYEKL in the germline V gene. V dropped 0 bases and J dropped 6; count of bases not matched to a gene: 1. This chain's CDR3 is CASSQDAGGNEQFF. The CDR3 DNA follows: TGCGCCAGCAGCCAAGACGCGGGGGGCAATGAGCAGTTCTTC.

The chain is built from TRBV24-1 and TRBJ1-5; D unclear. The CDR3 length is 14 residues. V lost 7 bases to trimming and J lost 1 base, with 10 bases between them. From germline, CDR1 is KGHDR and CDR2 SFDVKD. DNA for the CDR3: TGTGCCACCAGGCGAGTAGAGAGCAATCAGCCCCAGCATTTT. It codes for CATRRVESNQPQHF.

The CDR3 sequence: CATSDTGTGDEKLFF. In nucleotides, the CDR3 is TGTGCCACCAGTGACACCGGGACAGGGGATGAAAAACTGTTTTTT. The genes are TRBV24-1 and TRBJ1-4; 10 bases are shared with TRBD1. This CDR3 region has 15 residues. The germline gives CDR1 KGHDR, CDR2 SFDVKD. The V and J ends lost 4 bases and 6 bases, in that order; junction bases with no gene match: 4.

CDR3 residues: CASSESIGGQPQHF. The CDR3 bases are TGCGCCAGCAGTGAGTCGATTGGGGGGCAGCCCCAGCATTTT. The J gene is TRBJ1-5, the V gene TRBV10-2; a possible D gene is TRBD1 (5 bases). The CDR3 is 14 amino acids. CDR1 is WSHSY, CDR2 SAAADI, per germline. Trimming cost V 0 bases and J 7 bases, with 10 bases left between them.

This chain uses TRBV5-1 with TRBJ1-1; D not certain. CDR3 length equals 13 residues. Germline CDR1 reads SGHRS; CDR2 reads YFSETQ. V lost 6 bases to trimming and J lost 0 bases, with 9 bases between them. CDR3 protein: CASTRTMNTEAFF. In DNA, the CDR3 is TGCGCCAGCACCCGAACTATGAACACTGAAGCTTTCTTT.

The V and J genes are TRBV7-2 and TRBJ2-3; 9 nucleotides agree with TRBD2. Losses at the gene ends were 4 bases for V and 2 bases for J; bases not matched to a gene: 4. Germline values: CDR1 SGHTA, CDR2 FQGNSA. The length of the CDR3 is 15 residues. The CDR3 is CASSYKRGDTDTQYF. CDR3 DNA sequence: TGTGCCAGCAGCTACAAGCGGGGGGACACAGATACGCAGTATTTT.

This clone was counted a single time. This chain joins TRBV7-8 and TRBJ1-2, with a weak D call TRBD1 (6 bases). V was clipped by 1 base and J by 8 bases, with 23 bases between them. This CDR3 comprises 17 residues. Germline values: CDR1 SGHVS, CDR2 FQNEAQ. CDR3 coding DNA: TGTGCCAGCAGCTTAGAGACAGGAAAGCCCCCTGTATGGGGCTACACCTTC. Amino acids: CASSLETGKPPVWGYTF.

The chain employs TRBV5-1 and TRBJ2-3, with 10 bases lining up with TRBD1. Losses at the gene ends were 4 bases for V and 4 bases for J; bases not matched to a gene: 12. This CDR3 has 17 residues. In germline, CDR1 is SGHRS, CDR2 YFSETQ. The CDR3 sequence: CASSSRQGAIRADTQYF. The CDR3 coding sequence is TGCGCCAGCAGCAGCCGACAGGGGGCGATACGGGCAGATACGCAGTATTTT.

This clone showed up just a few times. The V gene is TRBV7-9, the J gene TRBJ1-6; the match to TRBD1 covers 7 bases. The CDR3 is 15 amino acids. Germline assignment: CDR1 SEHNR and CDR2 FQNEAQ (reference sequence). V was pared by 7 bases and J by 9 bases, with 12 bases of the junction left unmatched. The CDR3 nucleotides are TGTGCCAGCACCCAAAAGGGGGCAGGGAGTTCACCCCTCCACTTT. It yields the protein CASTQKGAGSSPLHF.

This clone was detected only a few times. The CDR3 loop reads CAISELGQLGYGYTF. As DNA, the CDR3 is TGTGCCATCAGTGAGTTGGGACAGTTGGGTTATGGCTACACCTTC. The chain carries TRBV10-3 and TRBJ1-2, with 7 bases lining up with TRBD1. J lost 5 bases, V lost 1 base, and 7 bases had no gene match. Germline V lookup: CDR1 ENHRY, CDR2 SYGVKD. The CDR3 covers 15 residues.

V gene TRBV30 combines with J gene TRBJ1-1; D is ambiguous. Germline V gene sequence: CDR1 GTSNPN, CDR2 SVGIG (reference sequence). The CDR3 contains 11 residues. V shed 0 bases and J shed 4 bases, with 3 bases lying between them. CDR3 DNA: TGTGCCTGGAGTGTCTCCACTGAAGCTTTCTTT. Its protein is CAWSVSTEAFF.

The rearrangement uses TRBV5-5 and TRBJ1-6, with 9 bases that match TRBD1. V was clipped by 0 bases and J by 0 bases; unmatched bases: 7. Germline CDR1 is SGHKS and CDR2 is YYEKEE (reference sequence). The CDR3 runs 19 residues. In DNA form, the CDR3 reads TGTGCCAGCAGCTTGGGAACCGGGACAGGGAGCTCCTATAATTCACCCCTCCACTTT. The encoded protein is CASSLGTGTGSSYNSPLHF. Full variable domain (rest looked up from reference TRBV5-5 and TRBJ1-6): DAGVTQSPTHLIKTRGQQVTLRCSPISGHKSVSWYQQVLGQGPQFIFQYYEKEERGRGNFPDRFSARQFPNYSSELNVNALLLGDSALYLCASSLGTGTGSSYNSPLHFGNGTRLTVT.

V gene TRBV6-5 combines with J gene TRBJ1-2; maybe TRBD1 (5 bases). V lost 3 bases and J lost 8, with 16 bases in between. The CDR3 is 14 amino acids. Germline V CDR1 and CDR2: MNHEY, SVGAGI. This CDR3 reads CASSYADGGGGYTF. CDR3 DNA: TGTGCCAGCAGTTATGCGGACGGGGGGGGAGGCTACACCTTC.

The CDR3 loop reads CASSPGQENQPQHF. As DNA, the CDR3 is TGCGCCAGCAGCCCAGGACAGGAGAATCAGCCCCAGCATTTT. J is TRBJ1-5 and V is TRBV5-1; 7 bases map to TRBD1. J gave up 4 bases and V 4 bases, and 5 bases lay outside the gene matches. Germline V gene data show CDR1 as SGHRS and CDR2 as YFSETQ. The CDR3 extends over 14 amino acids.

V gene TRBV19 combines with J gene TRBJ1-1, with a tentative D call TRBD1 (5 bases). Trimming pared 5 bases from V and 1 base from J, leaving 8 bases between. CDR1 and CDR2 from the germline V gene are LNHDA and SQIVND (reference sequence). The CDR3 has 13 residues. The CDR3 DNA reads TGTGCCAGTAGTGCTCAGGGGAACACTGAAGCTTTCTTT. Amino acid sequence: CASSAQGNTEAFF.

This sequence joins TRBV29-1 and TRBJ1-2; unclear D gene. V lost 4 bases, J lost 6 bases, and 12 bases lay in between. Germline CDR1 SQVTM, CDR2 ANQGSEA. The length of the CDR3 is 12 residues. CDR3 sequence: CSVVGGRDGYTF. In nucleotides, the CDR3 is TGCAGCGTTGTGGGTGGGCGGGATGGCTACACCTTC.

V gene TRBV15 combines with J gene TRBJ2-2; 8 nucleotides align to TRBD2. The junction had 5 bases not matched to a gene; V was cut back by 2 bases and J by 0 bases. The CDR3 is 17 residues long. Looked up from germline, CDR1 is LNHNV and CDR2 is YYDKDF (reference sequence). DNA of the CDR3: TGTGCCACCAGCAGAACAATAGCGGGGTCGAACACCGGGGAGCTGTTTTTT. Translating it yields CATSRTIAGSNTGELFF.

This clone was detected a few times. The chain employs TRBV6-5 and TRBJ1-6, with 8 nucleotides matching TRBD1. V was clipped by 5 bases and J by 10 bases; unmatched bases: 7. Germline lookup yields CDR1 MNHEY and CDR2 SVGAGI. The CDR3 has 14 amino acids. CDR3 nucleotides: TGTGCCAGCAGTCCGGACAGGGCGAGGTCACCCCTCCACTTT. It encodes CASSPDRARSPLHF.

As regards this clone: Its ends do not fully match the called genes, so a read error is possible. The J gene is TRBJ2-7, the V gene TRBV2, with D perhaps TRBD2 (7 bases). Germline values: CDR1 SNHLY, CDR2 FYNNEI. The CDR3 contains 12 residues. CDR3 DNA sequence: TGTGCCAGCTCCTTAGACGGGCGGGGGCCCCGCTTC. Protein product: CASSLDGRGPRF.

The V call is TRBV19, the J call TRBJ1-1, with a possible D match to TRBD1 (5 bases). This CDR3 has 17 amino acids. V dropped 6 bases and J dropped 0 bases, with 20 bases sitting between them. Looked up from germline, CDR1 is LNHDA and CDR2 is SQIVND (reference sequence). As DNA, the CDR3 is TGTGCCAGTAGAAACCCACGCGGGGGGAGGATGAACACTGAAGCTTTCTTT. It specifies CASRNPRGGRMNTEAFF.

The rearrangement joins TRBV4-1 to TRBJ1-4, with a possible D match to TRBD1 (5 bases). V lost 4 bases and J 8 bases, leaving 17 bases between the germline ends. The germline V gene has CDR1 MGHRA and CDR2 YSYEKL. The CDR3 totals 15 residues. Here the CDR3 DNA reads TGCGCCAGCAGCCTTCAGGGTTTGGATGGGGAAAAACTGTTTTTT. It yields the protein CASSLQGLDGEKLFF.

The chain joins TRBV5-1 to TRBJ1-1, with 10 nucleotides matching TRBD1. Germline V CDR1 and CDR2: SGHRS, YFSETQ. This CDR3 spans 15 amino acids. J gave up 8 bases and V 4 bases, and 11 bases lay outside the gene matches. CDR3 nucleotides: TGCGCCAGCAGCGCCGGGACAGGGGAGTTCTTCGAAGCTTTCTTT. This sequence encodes CASSAGTGEFFEAFF.

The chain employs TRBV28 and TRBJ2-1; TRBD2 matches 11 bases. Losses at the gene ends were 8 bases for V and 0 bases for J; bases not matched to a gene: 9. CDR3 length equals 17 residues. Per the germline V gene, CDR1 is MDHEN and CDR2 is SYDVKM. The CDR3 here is CASQGTSGLSSYNEQFF. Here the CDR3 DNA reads TGTGCCAGCCAGGGGACTAGCGGATTGAGCTCCTACAATGAGCAGTTCTTC.

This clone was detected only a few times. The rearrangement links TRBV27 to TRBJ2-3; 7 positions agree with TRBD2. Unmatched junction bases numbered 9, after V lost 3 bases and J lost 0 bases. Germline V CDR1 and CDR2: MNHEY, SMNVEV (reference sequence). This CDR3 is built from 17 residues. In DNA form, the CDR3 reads TGTGCCAGCAGTTTGCCTGGCCTCGGGGGGAGCACAGATACGCAGTATTTT. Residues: CASSLPGLGGSTDTQYF.

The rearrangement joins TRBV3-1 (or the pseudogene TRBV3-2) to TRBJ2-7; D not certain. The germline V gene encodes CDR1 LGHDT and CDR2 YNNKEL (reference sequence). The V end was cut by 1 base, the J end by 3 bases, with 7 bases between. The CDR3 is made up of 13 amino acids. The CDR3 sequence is CASSQATYYEQYF. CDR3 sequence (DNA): TGTGCCAGCAGCCAAGCCACCTACTACGAGCAGTACTTC.

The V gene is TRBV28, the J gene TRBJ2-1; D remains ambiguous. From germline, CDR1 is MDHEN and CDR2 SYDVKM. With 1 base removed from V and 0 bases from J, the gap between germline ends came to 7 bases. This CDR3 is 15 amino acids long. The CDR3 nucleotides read TGTGCCAGCAGTTTATATTCGAGCTCCTACAATGAGCAGTTCTTC. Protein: CASSLYSSSYNEQFF.

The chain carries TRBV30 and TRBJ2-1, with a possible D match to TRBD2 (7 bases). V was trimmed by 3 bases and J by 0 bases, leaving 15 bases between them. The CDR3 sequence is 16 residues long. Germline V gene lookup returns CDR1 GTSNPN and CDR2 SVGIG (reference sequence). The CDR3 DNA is TGTGCCTGGAGCTCGGGGGGCCAAAGCTCCTACAATGAGCAGTTCTTC. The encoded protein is CAWSSGGQSSYNEQFF.

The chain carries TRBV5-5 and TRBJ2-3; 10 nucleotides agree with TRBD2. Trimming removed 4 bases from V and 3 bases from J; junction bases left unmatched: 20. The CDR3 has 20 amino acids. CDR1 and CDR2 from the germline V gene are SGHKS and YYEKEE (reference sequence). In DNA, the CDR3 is TGTGCCAGCAGCCCGGGCCTAGGGCTAGCGGGGGCGTGGGGGACAGATACGCAGTATTTT. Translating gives CASSPGLGLAGAWGTDTQYF.

The CDR3: CASRRIANYGYTF. The DNA of the CDR3 is TGTGCCAGCAGGCGGATAGCTAACTATGGCTACACCTTC. The rearrangement uses TRBV2 and TRBJ1-2; D is ambiguous. Germline values: CDR1 SNHLY, CDR2 FYNNEI. Deletions cut 6 bases from V and 0 bases from J, with 8 bases between. The CDR3 runs 13 residues.